Described below is a single T cell receptor beta chain sequence and its context. This record comes from a study of T cell changes during pregnancy in multiple sclerosis. The assay was immunoSEQ multiplex PCR, and TCRdb's table has in-frame clones only and misses some. The sample shows fewer than 55,000 clones, about 92% of them seen only once. The CDR3 covers 15 residues. In germline, CDR1 is LNHDA, CDR2 SQIVND (reference sequence). Losses at the gene ends were 5 bases for V and 7 bases for J; bases not matched to a gene: 7. The J gene is TRBJ1-6, the V gene TRBV19, with TRBD1 matching over 8 bases. This TCR was sampled from a female donor with multiple sclerosis, enrolled in a pregnancy study. The source material was peripheral blood, sampled after pregnancy. This CDR3 is CASSVRQGLNSPLHF. In DNA, the CDR3 is TGTGCCAGTAGTGTTCGACAGGGGTTGAATTCACCCCTCCACTTT.